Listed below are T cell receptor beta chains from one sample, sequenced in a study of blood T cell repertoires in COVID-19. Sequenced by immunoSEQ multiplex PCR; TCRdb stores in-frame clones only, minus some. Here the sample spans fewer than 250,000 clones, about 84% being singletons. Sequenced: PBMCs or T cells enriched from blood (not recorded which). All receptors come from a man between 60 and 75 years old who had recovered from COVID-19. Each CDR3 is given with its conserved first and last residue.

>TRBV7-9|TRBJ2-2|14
CASSLVQNTGELFF
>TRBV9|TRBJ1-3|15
CASSGTGTGVNTIYF
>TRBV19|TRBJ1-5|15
CASSIVLGEGQPQHF
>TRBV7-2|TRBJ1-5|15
CASSSQTGDYQPQHF
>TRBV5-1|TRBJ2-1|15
CASSLSQNSYNEQFF
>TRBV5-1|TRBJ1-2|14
CASSRTTENYGYTF
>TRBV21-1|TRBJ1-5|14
CASSGRVRGKPQHF
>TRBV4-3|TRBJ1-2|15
CASSQDGGTGYGYTF
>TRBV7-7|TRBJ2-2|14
CASSLQSNTGELFF
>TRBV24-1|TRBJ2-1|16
CATSDLDRSPYNEQFF
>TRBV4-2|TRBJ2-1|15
CASSPGTGSDNEQFF
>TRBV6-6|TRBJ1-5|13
CASELRDIQPQHF
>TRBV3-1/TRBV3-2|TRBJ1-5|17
CASSHRDTRCSNQPQHF
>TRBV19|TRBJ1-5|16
CASSPPRQAFNQPQHF
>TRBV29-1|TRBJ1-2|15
CSVEEDRGDGYGYTF
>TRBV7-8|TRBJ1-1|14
CASSLGTAGGEAFF
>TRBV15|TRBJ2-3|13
CATSSGGEDTQYF
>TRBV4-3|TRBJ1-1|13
CASSQAGDTEAFF
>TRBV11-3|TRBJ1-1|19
CASSLGNGDRRSNDVEAFF
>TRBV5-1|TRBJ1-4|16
CASSFDPGTANEKLFF
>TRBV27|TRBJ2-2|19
CASSQWTEPRGLNTGELFF
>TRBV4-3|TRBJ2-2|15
CASSQTSGGPGELFF
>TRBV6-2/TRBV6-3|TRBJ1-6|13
CASSHDSNSPLHF
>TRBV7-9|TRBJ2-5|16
CASSPSLDRGQETQYF
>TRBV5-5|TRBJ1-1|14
CASSLVPRDTEAFF
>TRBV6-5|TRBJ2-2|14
CASSTYDTPGELFF
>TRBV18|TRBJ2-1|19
CASSPPPRPGTSGKNEQFF
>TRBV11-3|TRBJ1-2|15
CASSLGVRGKNGYTF
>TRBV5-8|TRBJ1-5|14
CASSFVPGAQPQHF
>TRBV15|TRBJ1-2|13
CATSRDPRGRYTF
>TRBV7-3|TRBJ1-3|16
CASSLSGRMAGNTIYF
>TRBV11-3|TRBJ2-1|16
CASSPRASGVNNEQFF
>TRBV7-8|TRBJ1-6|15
CASSLRLDGVSPLHF
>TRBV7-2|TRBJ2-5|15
CASSLRGGGVETQYF
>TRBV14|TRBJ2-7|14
CASSHDAQGDEQYF
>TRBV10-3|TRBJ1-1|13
CAISVNRETEAFF
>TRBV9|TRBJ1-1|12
CASSVGDTEAFF
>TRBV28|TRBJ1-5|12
CASSSGGRAQHF
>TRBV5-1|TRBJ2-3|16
CASSLDSSSSTDTQYF
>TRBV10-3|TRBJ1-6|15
CAIRGQGSEDSPLHF
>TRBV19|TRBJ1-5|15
CASSRGGAGNQPQHF
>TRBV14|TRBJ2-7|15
CASSHLDRDSGEQYF
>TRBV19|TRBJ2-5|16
CATRAVSGPKGETQYF
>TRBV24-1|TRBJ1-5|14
CATSDTTLNQPQHF
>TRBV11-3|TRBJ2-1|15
CASSLAGGSYNEQFF
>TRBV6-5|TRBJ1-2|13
CASTGQVDYGYTF
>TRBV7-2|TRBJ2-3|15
CASSLWRGGTDTQYF
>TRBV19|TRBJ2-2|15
CASSIRTVNTGELFF
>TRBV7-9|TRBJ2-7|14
CASSFGQSPYEQYF
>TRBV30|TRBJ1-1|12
CAWRGENTEAFF
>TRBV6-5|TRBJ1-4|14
CASKLDREVEKLFF
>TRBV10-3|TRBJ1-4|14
CAIRPGTGGEKLFF
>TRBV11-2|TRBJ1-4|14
CASSFSGADEKLFF
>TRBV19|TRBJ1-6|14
CASSSSTGESPLHF
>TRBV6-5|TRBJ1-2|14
CASSLQIVNYGYTF
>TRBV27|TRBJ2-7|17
CASSTTRLRQGTYEQYF
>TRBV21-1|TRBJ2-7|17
CASSTKRGQGVTYEQYF
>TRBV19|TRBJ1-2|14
CASSLGQGAYGYTF
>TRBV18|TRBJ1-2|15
CASSPDRIANYGYTF
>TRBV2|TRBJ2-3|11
CASSRADTQYF